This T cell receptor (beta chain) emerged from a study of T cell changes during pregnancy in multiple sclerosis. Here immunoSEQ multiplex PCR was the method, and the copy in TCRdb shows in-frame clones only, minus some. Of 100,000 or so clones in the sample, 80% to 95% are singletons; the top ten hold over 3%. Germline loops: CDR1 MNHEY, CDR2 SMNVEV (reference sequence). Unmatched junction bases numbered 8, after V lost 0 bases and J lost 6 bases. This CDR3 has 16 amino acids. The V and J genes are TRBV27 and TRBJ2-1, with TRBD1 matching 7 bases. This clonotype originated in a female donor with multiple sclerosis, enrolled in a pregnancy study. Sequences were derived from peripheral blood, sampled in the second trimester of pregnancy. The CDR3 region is CASSLSDRWMANEQFF. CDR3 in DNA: TGTGCCAGCAGTTTATCGGACAGGTGGATGGCCAATGAGCAGTTCTTC.